This T cell receptor beta chain derives from a study of blood T cell repertoires in COVID-19. As handled by the study authors: Amplification with reference gene primers provided the estimates of nucleated cell counts. The protocol was immunoSEQ multiplex PCR, while the TCRdb copy is restricted to in-frame clones and leaves out a portion. D and trimming come from the DNA, and the V and J calls and clone size come from that table. Of 150,000 to 200,000 clones in the sample, more than 75% were seen once. The germline gives CDR1 LNHDA, CDR2 SQIVND (reference sequence). CDR3 size: 15 residues. Unmatched junction bases numbered 5, after V lost 7 bases and J lost 5 bases.

The material sequenced was PBMCs or T cells enriched from blood (not recorded which). This clonotype was sampled from a woman aged 45-65 years with acute COVID-19. The chain uses TRBV19 and TRBJ2-2, with 12 bases matching TRBD1. This chain's CDR3 is CASTPGQGATGELFF. The CDR3 DNA is TGTGCCAGTACTCCGGGACAGGGGGCAACCGGGGAGCTGTTTTTT. Full variable domain (remainder filled in from reference TRBV19 and TRBJ2-2): DGGITQSPKYLFRKEGQNVTLSCEQNLNHDAMYWYRQDPGQGLRLIYYSQIVNDFQKGDIAEGYSVSREKKESFPLTVTSAQKNPTAFYLCASTPGQGATGELFFGEGSRLTVL.